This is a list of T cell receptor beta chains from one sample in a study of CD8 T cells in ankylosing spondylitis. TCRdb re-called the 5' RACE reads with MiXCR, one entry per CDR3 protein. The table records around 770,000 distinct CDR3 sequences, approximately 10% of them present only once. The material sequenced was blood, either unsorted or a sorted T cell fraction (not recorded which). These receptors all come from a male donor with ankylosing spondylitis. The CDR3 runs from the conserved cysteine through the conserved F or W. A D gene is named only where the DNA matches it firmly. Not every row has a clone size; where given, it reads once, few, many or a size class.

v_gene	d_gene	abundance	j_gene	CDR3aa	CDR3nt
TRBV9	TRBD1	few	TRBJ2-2	CASSASGTGNTGELFF	TGTGCCAGCAGCGCTTCCGGGACAGGGAACACCGGGGAGCTGTTTTTT
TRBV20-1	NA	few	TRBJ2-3	CSARDPGGRTDTQYF	TGCAGTGCTAGAGATCCCGGGGGCCGCACAGATACGCAGTATTTT
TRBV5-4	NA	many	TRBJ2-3	CASSLVKSTDTQYF	TGTGCCAGCAGCTTGGTTAAGTCCACAGATACGCAGTATTTT
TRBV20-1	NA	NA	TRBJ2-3	CSASRSGGEGTDTQYF	TGCAGTGCTAGTCGATCCGGGGGAGAAGGGACAGATACGCAGTATTTT
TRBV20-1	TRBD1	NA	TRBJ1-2	CSASQGEGRYGYTF	TGCAGTGCTTCTCAGGGGGAGGGGAGATATGGCTACACCTTC
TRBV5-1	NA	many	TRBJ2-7	CASSFRSDSSYEQYF	TGCGCCAGCAGCTTTCGTAGCGATAGCTCCTACGAGCAGTACTTC
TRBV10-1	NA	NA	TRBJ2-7	CASSTGFGEQYF	TGCGCCAGCAGTACCGGGTTTGGGGAGCAGTACTTC
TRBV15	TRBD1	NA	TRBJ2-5	CATSDRDRGRETQYF	TGTGCCACCAGCGACCGGGACAGGGGGCGAGAGACCCAGTACTTC
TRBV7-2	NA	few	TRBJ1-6	CASSYAGSPLHF	TGTGCCAGCAGCTACGCGGGATCACCCCTCCACTTT
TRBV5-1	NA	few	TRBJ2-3	CASSSFGRSTDTQYF	TGCGCCAGCAGCTCATTCGGACGTAGCACAGATACGCAGTATTTT
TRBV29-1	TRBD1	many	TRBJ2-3	CSVRDRGTDTQYF	TGCAGCGTTCGGGACAGGGGCACAGATACGCAGTATTTT
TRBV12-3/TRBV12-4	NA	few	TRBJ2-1	CASTHYNEQFF	TGTGCCAGCACCCACTACAATGAGCAGTTCTTC
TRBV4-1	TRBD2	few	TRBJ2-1	CASSQASGASYNEQFF	TGCGCCAGCAGCCAAGCAAGCGGGGCCTCCTACAATGAGCAGTTCTTC
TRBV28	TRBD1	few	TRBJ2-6	CASSLSQGGAGANVLTF	TGTGCCAGCAGTTTATCCCAAGGGGGCGCTGGGGCCAACGTCCTGACTTTC
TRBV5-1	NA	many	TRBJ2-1	CASSRGPGRDNEQFF	TGCGCCAGCAGCCGGGGGCCTGGGAGGGACAATGAGCAGTTCTTC
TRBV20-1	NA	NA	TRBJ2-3	CSAAQGVDTQYF	TGCAGTGCTGCGCAGGGTGTAGATACGCAGTATTTT
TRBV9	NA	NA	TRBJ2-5	CASSPSARVQETQYF	TGTGCCAGCAGCCCCTCGGCCAGGGTACAAGAGACCCAGTACTTC
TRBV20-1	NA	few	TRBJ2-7	CSARSALARHEQYF	TGCAGTGCTAGATCCGCTCTCGCTCGCCACGAGCAGTACTTC
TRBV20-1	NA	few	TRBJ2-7	CSAVASSYEQYF	TGCAGTGCTGTGGCTAGCTCCTACGAGCAGTACTTC
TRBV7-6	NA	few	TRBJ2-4	CASSLGVAPGPNIQYF	TGTGCCAGCAGCTTAGGGGTAGCCCCAGGGCCAAACATTCAGTACTTC
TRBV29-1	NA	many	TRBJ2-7	CSVVTELGSYEQYF	TGCAGCGTGGTGACAGAGTTGGGTTCCTACGAGCAGTACTTC
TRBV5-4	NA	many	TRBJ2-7	CASSLVGRASYEQYF	TGTGCCAGCAGCTTGGTCGGCAGGGCATCCTACGAGCAGTACTTC
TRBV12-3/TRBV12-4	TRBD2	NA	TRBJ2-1	CACSLAGYVYGGAYNEQFF	TGTGCCTGCAGTTTAGCGGGGTATGTTTACGGGGGAGCCTACAATGAGCAGTTCTTC
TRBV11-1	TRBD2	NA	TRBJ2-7	CASSSTSGRGDEQYF	TGTGCCAGCAGCTCTACCAGCGGGAGGGGCGACGAGCAGTACTTC
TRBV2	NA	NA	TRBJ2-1	CASSGTDEQFF	TGTGCCAGCAGTGGGACTGATGAGCAGTTCTTC
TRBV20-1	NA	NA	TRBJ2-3	CTARSPMSSGTQYF	TGCACTGCTAGGAGTCCCATGAGTAGCGGCACGCAGTATTTT
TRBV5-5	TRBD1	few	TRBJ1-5	CASSTRQGYQPQHF	TGTGCCAGCAGCACCAGACAGGGGTATCAGCCCCAGCATTTT
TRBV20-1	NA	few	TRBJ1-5	CSARSRYQPQHF	TGCAGTGCTAGGAGTAGGTATCAGCCCCAGCATTTT
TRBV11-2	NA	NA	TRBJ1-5	CASSLRQGLGQPQHF	TGTGCCAGCAGCTTGAGGCAGGGCCTGGGTCAGCCCCAGCATTTT
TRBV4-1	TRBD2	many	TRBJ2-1	CASSQDHGLAGGAVTYNEQFF	TGCGCCAGCAGCCAAGATCACGGACTAGCGGGAGGGGCGGTAACCTACAATGAGCAGTTCTTC
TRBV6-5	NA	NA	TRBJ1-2	CASSYSNRGGGYTF	TGTGCCAGCAGTTACTCAAATCGCGGGGGTGGCTACACCTTC
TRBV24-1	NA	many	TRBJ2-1	CATSGVNSYNEQFF	TGTGCCACTTCAGGGGTAAATTCCTACAATGAGCAGTTCTTC
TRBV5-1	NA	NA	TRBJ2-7	CASSITRNQYGGEQYF	TGCGCCAGCAGCATAACCCGGAACCAATATGGAGGCGAGCAGTACTTC
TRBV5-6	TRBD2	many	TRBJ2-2	CASSQTSGRDTGELFF	TGTGCCAGCAGCCAGACTAGCGGGAGGGATACCGGGGAGCTGTTTTTT
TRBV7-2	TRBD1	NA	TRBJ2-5	CASSYNHGTGRTQYF	TGTGCCAGCAGCTATAATCATGGGACAGGGCGGACCCAGTACTTC
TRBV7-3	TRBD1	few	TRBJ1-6	CASSFPRDRGHSPLHF	TGTGCCAGCAGCTTTCCCCGGGACAGGGGGCATTCACCCCTCCACTTT
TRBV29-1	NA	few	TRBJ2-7	CSFRLGVYEQYF	TGCAGCTTCCGGTTAGGGGTCTACGAGCAGTACTTC
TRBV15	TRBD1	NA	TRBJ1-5	CATSTGTDSILSNQPQHF	TGTGCCACCAGCACCGGGACAGATTCTATTCTTAGCAATCAGCCCCAGCATTTT
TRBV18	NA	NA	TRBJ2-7	CASSPRSISPYEQYF	TGTGCCAGCTCACCACGCTCTATATCCCCCTACGAGCAGTACTTC
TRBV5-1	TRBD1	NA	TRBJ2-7	CASSQKGQGFYEQYF	TGCGCCAGCAGCCAGAAGGGACAGGGCTTTTACGAGCAGTACTTC
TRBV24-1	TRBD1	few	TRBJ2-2	CATSDHRGSGELFF	TGTGCCACCAGTGACCACAGGGGGTCCGGGGAGCTGTTTTTT
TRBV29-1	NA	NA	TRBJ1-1	CSVAGLRGETEAFF	TGCAGCGTGGCTGGTTTAAGGGGCGAGACTGAAGCTTTCTTT
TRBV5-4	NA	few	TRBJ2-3	CASSLPLGRGSTDTQYF	TGTGCCAGCAGCTTACCATTAGGGCGGGGTAGCACAGATACGCAGTATTTT
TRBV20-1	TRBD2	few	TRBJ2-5	CSAKTSGRHQETQYF	TGCAGTGCTAAGACTAGCGGGAGACACCAAGAGACCCAGTACTTC
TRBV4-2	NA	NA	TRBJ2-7	CASSQGSRDFYEQYF	TGTGCCAGCAGCCAAGGGTCACGCGACTTCTACGAGCAGTACTTC
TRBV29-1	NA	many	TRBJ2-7	CSVAPRGSYEQYF	TGCAGCGTTGCCCCGCGGGGTTCCTACGAGCAGTACTTC
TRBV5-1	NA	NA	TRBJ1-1	CASSFDPGPNTEAFF	TGCGCCAGCAGCTTCGACCCGGGGCCGAACACTGAAGCTTTCTTT
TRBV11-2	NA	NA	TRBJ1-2	CASSSDSAGGYGYTF	TGTGCCAGCAGCTCCGACAGCGCTGGGGGTTATGGCTACACCTTC
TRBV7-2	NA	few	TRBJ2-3	CASTARVTDTQYF	TGTGCCAGCACCGCGCGTGTCACAGATACGCAGTATTTT
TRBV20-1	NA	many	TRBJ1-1	CSGGNTEAFF	TGCAGTGGTGGGAACACTGAAGCTTTCTTT
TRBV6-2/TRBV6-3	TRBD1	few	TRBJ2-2	CASTRTGDTGELFF	TGTGCCAGCACCCGGACAGGGGACACCGGGGAGCTGTTTTTT
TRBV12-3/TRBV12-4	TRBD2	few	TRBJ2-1	CASRQPGLAGFRNEQFF	TGTGCCAGCAGACAACCGGGACTAGCGGGATTTCGCAATGAGCAGTTCTTC
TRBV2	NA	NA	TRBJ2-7	CASREEQEYPRNEQYF	TGTGCCAGCAGGGAGGAACAGGAGTACCCGCGGAACGAGCAGTACTTC
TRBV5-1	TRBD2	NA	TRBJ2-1	CASSLRGGAGYNEQFF	TGCGCCAGCAGCTTACGCGGGGGGGCAGGTTACAATGAGCAGTTCTTC
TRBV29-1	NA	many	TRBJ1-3	CSVVGSGNTIYF	TGCAGCGTTGTAGGATCTGGAAACACCATATATTTT
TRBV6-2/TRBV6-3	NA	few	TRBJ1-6	CASTNVGSPLHF	TGTGCCAGCACCAACGTGGGATCACCCCTCCACTTT
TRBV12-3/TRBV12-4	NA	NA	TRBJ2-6	CASSVGGYSSGANVLTF	TGTGCCAGCAGCGTGGGCGGTTATAGCTCTGGGGCCAACGTCCTGACTTTC
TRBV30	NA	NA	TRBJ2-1	CARDRGTYNEQFF	TGTGCCAGGGACCGGGGGACCTACAATGAGCAGTTCTTC
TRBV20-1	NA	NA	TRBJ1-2	CSARGWVFSTSLSDGYTF	TGCAGTGCTAGAGGATGGGTGTTCTCGACGAGCTTATCCGATGGCTACACCTTC
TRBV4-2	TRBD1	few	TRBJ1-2	CASSPPGQGFHGYTF	TGTGCCAGCAGCCCCCCCGGACAGGGGTTCCACGGCTACACCTTC